This TCR beta chain is drawn from a study of early T cells in non-severe SARS-CoV-2 infection. This clonotype was counted many times. Molecules of cDNA were individually given unique molecular identifiers that were attached to them. TCRdb used MiXCR to reprocess the 5' RACE reads, holding one entry per CDR3 protein. The sample shows 54,000 or so distinct CDR3 sequences, around 5.2% of them seen only once. Trimming removed 5 bases from V and 1 base from J, with 12 bases in between. The CDR3 spans 15 residues. Specimen: whole blood. V gene TRBV12-3 or TRBV12-4 combines with J gene TRBJ2-4; TRBD2 is a possible D gene (5 bases). The clonotype originates from an adult who was a healthcare worker with PCR-confirmed SARS-CoV-2 infection or an uninfected control (not recorded which). The CDR3 nucleotides are TGTGCCAGCAGTCCCCGTGGCGGGGCCAAAAACATTCAGTACTTC. Residues: CASSPRGGAKNIQYF.